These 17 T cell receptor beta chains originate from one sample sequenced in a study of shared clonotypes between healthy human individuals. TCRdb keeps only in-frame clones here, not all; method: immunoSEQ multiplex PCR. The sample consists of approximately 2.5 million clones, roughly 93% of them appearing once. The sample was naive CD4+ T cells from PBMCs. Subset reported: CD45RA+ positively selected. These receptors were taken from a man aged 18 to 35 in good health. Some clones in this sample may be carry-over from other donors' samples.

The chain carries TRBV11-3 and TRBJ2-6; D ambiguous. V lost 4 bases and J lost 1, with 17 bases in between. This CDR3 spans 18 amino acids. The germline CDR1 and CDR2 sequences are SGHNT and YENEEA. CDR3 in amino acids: CASSSTAPAISGANVLTF. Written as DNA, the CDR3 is TGTGCCAGCAGCTCAACAGCTCCGGCCATTTCTGGGGCCAACGTCCTGACTTTC.

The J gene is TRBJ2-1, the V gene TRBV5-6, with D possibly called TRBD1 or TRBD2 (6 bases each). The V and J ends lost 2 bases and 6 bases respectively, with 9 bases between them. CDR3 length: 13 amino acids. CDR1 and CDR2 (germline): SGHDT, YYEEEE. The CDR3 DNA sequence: TGTGCCAGCAGCTTACAGGGAGGCAATGAGCAGTTCTTC. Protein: CASSLQGGNEQFF. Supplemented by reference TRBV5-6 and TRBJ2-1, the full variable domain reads DAGVTQSPTHLIKTRGQQVTLRCSPKSGHDTVSWYQQALGQGPQFIFQYYEEEERQRGNFPDRFSGHQFPNYSSELNVNALLLGDSALYLCASSLQGGNEQFFGPGTRLTVL.

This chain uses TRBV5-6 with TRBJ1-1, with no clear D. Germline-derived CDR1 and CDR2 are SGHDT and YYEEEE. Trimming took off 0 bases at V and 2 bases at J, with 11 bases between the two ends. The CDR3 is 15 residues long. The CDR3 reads CASSLVYAANTEAFF. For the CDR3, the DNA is TGTGCCAGCAGCTTGGTATATGCGGCAAACACTGAAGCTTTCTTT.

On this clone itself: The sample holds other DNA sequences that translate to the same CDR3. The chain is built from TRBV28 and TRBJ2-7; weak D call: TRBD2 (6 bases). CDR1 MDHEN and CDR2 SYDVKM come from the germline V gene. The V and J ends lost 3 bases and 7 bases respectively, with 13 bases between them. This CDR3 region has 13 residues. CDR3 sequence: CASSLAGLGEQYF. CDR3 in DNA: TGTGCCAGCAGTTTGGCGGGATTGGGGGAGCAGTACTTC.

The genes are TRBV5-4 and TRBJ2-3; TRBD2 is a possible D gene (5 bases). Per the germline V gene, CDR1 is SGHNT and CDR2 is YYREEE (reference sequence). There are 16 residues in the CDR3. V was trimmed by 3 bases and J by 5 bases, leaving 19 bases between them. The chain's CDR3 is CASSSAPDLEGDTQYF. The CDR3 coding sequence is TGTGCCAGCAGCTCGGCGCCGGACCTTGAGGGAGATACGCAGTATTTT.

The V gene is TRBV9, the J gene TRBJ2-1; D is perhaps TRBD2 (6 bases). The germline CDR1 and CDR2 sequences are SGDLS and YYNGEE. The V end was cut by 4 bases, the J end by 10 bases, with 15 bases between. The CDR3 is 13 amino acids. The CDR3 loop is CASSTNRLGEQFF. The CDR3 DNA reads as TGTGCCAGCAGCACCAACCGACTAGGGGAGCAGTTCTTC.

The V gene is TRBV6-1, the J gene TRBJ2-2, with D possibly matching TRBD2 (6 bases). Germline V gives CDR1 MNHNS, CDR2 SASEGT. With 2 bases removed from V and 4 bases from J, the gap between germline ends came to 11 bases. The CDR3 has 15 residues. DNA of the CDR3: TGTGCCAGCAGTGAACGTGGGGGGAGCACCGGGGAGCTGTTTTTT. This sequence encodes CASSERGGSTGELFF.

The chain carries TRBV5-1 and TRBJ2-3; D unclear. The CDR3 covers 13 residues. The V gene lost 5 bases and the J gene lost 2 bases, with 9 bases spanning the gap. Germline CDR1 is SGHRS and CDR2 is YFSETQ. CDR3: CASRSGPTDTQYF. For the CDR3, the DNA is TGCGCCAGCAGATCAGGACCCACAGATACGCAGTATTTT.

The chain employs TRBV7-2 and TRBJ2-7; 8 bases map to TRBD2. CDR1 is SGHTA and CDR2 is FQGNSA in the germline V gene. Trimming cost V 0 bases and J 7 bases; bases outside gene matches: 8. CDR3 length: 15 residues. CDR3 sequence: CASSLAGGSGIEQYF. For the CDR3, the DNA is TGTGCCAGCAGCTTAGCTGGTGGTAGCGGGATAGAGCAGTACTTC.

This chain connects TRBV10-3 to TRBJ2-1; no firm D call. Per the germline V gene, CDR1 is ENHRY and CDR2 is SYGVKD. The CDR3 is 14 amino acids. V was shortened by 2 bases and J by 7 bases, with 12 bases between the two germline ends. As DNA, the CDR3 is TGTGCCATCAGTGAGGAGAACAGACAAAATGAGCAGTTCTTC. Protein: CAISEENRQNEQFF.

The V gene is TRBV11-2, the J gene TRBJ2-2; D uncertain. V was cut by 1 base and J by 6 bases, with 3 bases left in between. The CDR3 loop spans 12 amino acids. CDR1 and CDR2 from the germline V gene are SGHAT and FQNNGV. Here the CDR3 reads CASSLVAGELFF. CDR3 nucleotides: TGTGCCAGCAGCTTAGTAGCCGGGGAGCTGTTTTTT.

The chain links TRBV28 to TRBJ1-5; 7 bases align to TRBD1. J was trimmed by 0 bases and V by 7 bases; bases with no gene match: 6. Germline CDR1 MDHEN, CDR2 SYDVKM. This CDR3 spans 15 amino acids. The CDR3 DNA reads TGTGCCAGCAACCGGGACAGAAGTAGCAATCAGCCCCAGCATTTT. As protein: CASNRDRSSNQPQHF. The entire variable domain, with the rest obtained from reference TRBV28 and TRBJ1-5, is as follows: DVKVTQSSRYLVKRTGEKVFLECVQDMDHENMFWYRQDPGLGLRLIYFSYDVKMKEKGDIPEGYSVSREKKERFSLILESASTNQTSMYLCASNRDRSSNQPQHFGDGTRLSIL.

CDR3 coding DNA: TGTGCCAGCGGGGGGAGAGTAGCGGGAGAGGCCTACGAGCAGTACTTC. Translated, it gives CASGGRVAGEAYEQYF. J is TRBJ2-7 and V is TRBV7-8; 9 positions agree with TRBD2. Germline CDR1 reads SGHVS; CDR2 reads FQNEAQ. This CDR3 has 16 residues. V trimming: 8 bases; J trimming: 2 bases; junction bases outside the gene matches: 13.

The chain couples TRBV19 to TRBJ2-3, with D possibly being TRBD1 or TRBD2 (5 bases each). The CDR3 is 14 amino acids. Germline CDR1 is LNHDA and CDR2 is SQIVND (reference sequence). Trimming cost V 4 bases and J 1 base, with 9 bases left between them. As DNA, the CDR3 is TGTGCCAGTAGTACCCAGGGAGGCACAGATACGCAGTATTTT. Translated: CASSTQGGTDTQYF.

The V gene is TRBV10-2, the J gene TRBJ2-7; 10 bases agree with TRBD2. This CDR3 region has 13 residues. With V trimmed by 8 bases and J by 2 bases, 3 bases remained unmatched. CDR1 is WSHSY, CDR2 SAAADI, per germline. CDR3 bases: TGCGCCAGCGAGCGGGAGGGCCCCTACGAGCAGTACTTC. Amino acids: CASEREGPYEQYF.

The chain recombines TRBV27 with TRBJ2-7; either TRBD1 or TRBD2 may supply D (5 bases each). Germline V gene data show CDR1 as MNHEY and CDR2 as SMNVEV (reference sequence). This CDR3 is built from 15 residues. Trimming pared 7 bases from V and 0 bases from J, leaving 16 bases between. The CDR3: CASTALGESSYEQYF. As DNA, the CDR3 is TGTGCCAGCACCGCGCTAGGGGAGAGCTCCTACGAGCAGTACTTC.

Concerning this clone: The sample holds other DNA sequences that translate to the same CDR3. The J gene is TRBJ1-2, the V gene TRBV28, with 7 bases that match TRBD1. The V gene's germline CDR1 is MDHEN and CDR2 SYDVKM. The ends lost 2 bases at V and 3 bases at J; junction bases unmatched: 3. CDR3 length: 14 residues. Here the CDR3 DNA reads TGTGCCAGCAGTTTAGGGCAGGGGGACTATGGCTACACCTTC. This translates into CASSLGQGDYGYTF.